This T cell receptor beta chain emerged from a study of blood T cells in healthy people across ages. CDR3 size: 14 residues. Trimming removed 0 bases from V and 4 bases from J, with 9 bases in between. CDR1 is SGHTA and CDR2 is FQGNSA in the germline V gene. With regard to this clonotype: What it recognizes is unknown.

Whole-study findings and limits: Diversity was higher, and naive CD4+ cells more numerous, in long-lived donors than in aged donors. Diversity estimates drawn from one million T cells were deemed underestimates.

Using a J-beta primer mix together with a sample-barcoded 5' primer, a second PCR was run for about 7 to 12 cycles. Every cDNA was tagged by a template-switch adaptor with 12 random nucleotides. One entry per CDR3 protein results from TCRdb running MiXCR on the 5' RACE reads. This table holds 1.5 million to 1.9 million distinct CDR3 sequences, 40% to 45% found once. Total RNA extraction produced at least 6 micrograms (per sample) for the study. The chain is built from TRBV7-2 and TRBJ2-5, with D possibly being TRBD1 (6 bases). The TCR originated in a woman between 18 and 29 years old in good health. The sequenced sample consisted of blood. CDR3 DNA sequence: TGTGCCAGCAGCTTAGCGGGACAAAGAGAGACCCAGTACTTC. This translates into CASSLAGQRETQYF.